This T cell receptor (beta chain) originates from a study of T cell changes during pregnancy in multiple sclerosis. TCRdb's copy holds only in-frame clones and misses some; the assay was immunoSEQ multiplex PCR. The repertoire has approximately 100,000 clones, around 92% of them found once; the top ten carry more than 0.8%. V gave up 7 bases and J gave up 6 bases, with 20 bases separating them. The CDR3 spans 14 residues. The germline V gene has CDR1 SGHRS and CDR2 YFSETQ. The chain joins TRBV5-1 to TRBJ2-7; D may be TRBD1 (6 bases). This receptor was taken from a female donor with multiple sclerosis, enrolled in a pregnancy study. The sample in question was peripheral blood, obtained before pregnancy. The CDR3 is CASRPGRGSSEQYF. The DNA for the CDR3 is TGCGCCAGCCGCCCGGGCAGGGGATCATCCGAGCAGTACTTC.